This record concerns one T cell receptor beta chain sequence. Antigen specificity is unknown. Germline V gives CDR1 SNHLY, CDR2 FYNNEI. V shed 3 bases and J 8 bases; nucleotides not matched to a gene: 7. The CDR3 sequence is 15 residues long. The study ran its PCR with 60 Vbeta and 13 Jbeta primers. The repertoire was sequenced with immunoSEQ multiplex PCR; TCRdb's copy has only in-frame clones and lacks some. In the table there are roughly 130,000 clones, 74% of which are singletons. This sample was taken from a study of cytomegalovirus exposure and HLA in healthy donors. General observations from the study: CMV antigen specificity of a few CMV-associated chains was confirmed in vitro. Upon later analysis, HLA-associated TCR beta chains proved more clonally expanded than other, equally common chains. When presence/absence was analysed, sequencing depth was taken to be roughly uniform across donors.

Sequenced: PBMCs. V usage is TRBV2 and J usage is TRBJ1-4; 9 nucleotides match TRBD1. The clonotype was recovered from a woman in her forties or fifties in good health and CMV-seropositive. CDR3 sequence: CASSEVYRGQEKLFF. The CDR3 region has the DNA TGTGCCAGCAGTGAGGTCTACAGGGGGCAGGAAAAACTGTTTTTT. Using reference TRBV2 and TRBJ1-4 for the parts outside the CDR3, the full variable domain is EPEVTQTPSHQVTQMGQEVILRCVPISNHLYFYWYRQILGQKVEFLVSFYNNEISEKSEIFDDQFSVERPDGSNFTLKIRSTKLEDSAMYFCASSEVYRGQEKLFFGSGTQLSVL.